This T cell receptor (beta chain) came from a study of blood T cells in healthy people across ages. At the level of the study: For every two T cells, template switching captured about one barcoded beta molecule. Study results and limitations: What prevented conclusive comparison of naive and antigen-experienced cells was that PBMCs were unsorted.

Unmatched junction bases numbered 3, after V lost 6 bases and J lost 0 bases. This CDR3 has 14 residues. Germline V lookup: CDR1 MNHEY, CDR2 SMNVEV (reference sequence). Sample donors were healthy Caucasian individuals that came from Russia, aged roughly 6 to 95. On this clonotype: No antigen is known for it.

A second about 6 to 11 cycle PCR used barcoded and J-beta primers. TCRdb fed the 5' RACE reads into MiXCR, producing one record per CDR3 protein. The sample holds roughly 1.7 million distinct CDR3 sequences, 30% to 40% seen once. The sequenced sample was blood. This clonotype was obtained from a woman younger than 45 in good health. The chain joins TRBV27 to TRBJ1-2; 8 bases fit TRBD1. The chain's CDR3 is CASRTDRANYGYTF. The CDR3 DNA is TGTGCCAGCAGGACGGACAGGGCTAACTATGGCTACACCTTC.